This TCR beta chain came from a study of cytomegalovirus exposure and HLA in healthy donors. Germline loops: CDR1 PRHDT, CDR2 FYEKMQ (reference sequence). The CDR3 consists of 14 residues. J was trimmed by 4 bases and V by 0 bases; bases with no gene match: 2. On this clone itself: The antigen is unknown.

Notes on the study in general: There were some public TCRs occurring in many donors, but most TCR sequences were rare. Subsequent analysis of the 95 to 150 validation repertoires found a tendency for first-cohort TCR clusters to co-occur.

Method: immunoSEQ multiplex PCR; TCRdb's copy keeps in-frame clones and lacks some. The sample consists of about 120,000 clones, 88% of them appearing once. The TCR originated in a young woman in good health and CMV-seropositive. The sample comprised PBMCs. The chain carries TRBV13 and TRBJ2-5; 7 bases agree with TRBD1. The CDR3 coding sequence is TGTGCCAGCAGCTTAGGAGGGGGCTCAGAGACCCAGTACTTC. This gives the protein CASSLGGGSETQYF.